What follows are 3 T cell receptor beta chains derived from one specimen sequenced in a study of T cell repertoires in cytomegalovirus infection. In TCRdb, the reads were re-called with MiXCR into one record per CDR3 protein. Here the sample spans 210,000 or so distinct CDR3 sequences, 6.5% being singletons. The sample comprised PBMCs. The receptors come from a human donor in good health (CMV status not recorded). Some clones in this sample may be carry-over from other donors' samples.

This clonotype was seen many times. The chain combines TRBV7-2 with TRBJ2-6; possible D gene TRBD2, 6 bases. This CDR3 is 18 amino acids long. The germline V and J ends were trimmed by 0 bases and 0 bases, with 12 bases remaining between them. Germline assignment: CDR1 SGHTA and CDR2 FQGNSA. CDR3 coding DNA: TGTGCCAGCAGCTTAGCGCCCAGGAGGGCCTCTGGGGCCAACGTCCTGACTTTC. Protein product: CASSLAPRRASGANVLTF.

The chain joins TRBV28 to TRBJ1-1; D is ambiguous. The germline V gene encodes CDR1 MDHEN and CDR2 SYDVKM. V gave up 3 bases and J gave up 1 base, with 6 bases separating them. The CDR3 extends over 13 amino acids. The CDR3 DNA is TGTGCCAGCAGTTTTAGTACGAACACTGAAGCTTTCTTT. Its translation is CASSFSTNTEAFF. Using reference TRBV28 and TRBJ1-1 for the parts outside the CDR3, the full variable domain is DVKVTQSSRYLVKRTGEKVFLECVQDMDHENMFWYRQDPGLGLRLIYFSYDVKMKEKGDIPEGYSVSREKKERFSLILESASTNQTSMYLCASSFSTNTEAFFGQGTRLTVV.

Ten or more counts support this clonotype. This rearrangement joins TRBV5-6 to TRBJ2-1, with D possibly TRBD2 on 7 matching bases. This CDR3 has 15 residues. Germline CDR1 SGHDT, CDR2 YYEEEE. The ends were cut back, 7 bases at V and 3 bases at J, with 17 bases in the middle. The CDR3 protein is CASWGGQAFYNEQFF. DNA for the CDR3: TGTGCCAGCTGGGGGGGGCAGGCGTTCTACAATGAGCAGTTCTTC. The full variable domain, completed using reference TRBV5-6 and TRBJ2-1, is DAGVTQSPTHLIKTRGQQVTLRCSPKSGHDTVSWYQQALGQGPQFIFQYYEEEERQRGNFPDRFSGHQFPNYSSELNVNALLLGDSALYLCASWGGQAFYNEQFFGPGTRLTVL.